The 17 T cell receptor beta chains below all came from one sample that was sequenced in a study of blood T cell repertoires in COVID-19. Repertoires were generated with immunoSEQ multiplex PCR, while TCRdb's copy carries only in-frame clones and drops some. This table has tens of thousands of clones, approximately 80% appearing once. The sample consisted of peripheral blood. These receptor sequences come from a man aged 80 or over with acute or convalescent COVID-19.

The chain links TRBV20-1 to TRBJ1-5, with TRBD1 identical over 12 bases. This CDR3 has 15 amino acids. Per the germline V gene, CDR1 is DFQATT and CDR2 is SNEGSKA (reference sequence). V shed 3 bases and J 7 bases; nucleotides not matched to a gene: 7. CDR3 DNA: TGCAGTGCTAGTCCGGGACAGGGGGCTTGGCAGCCCCAGCATTTT. Translation gives CSASPGQGAWQPQHF.

The V call is TRBV3-1 (or the pseudogene TRBV3-2), the J call TRBJ2-3; TRBD2 agrees at 9 bases. J was trimmed by 8 bases and V by 1 base; bases with no gene match: 7. Germline CDR1 LGHDT, CDR2 YNNKEL (reference sequence). CDR3 length: 15 amino acids. The CDR3 sequence: CASSQVGGRGGTQYF. The CDR3, as DNA: TGTGCCAGCAGCCAAGTAGGCGGGAGGGGCGGTACGCAGTATTTT.

This clone has a handful of counts. DNA of the CDR3: TGTGCCAGCAGTTCTGAGAGTACGTGGTCTGAAGCTTTCTTT. It codes for CASSSESTWSEAFF. This chain connects TRBV28 to TRBJ1-1; D gene uncertain. Germline V gene data show CDR1 as MDHEN and CDR2 as SYDVKM. The CDR3 totals 14 residues. Deletions cut 4 bases from V and 6 bases from J, with 15 bases between.

The chain joins TRBV19 to TRBJ2-7; 7 positions match TRBD1. This CDR3 has 14 amino acids. J lost 1 base, V lost 5 bases, and 5 bases had no gene match. Germline CDR1 is LNHDA and CDR2 is SQIVND (reference sequence). This chain's CDR3 is CASSPWTGSYEQYF. The CDR3, as DNA: TGTGCCAGTAGTCCATGGACAGGTTCCTACGAGCAGTACTTC.

The chain links TRBV7-9 to TRBJ2-7, with 9 positions matching TRBD1. Germline CDR1 is SEHNR and CDR2 is FQNEAQ (reference sequence). With V trimmed by 5 bases and J by 3 bases, 5 bases remained unmatched. The CDR3 has 14 amino acids. The CDR3 loop is CASSADRGNYEQYF. CDR3 DNA sequence: TGTGCCAGCAGCGCTGACAGGGGGAACTACGAGCAGTACTTC.

This clone turned up a few times. The chain employs TRBV7-2 and TRBJ1-2; 9 bases agree with TRBD1. V lost 5 bases, J lost 8 bases, and 6 bases stayed unmatched. Germline V gene sequence: CDR1 SGHTA, CDR2 FQGNSA. This CDR3 spans 13 amino acids. The CDR3 loop reads CASSIGTGRGYTF. CDR3 nucleotides: TGTGCCAGCAGCATCGGGACAGGGAGGGGCTACACCTTC.

This chain links TRBV27 with TRBJ2-7; D is ambiguous. The V and J ends lost 0 bases and 0 bases respectively, with 3 bases between them. This CDR3 has 13 amino acids. Germline V gene lookup returns CDR1 MNHEY and CDR2 SMNVEV (reference sequence). The CDR3, as DNA: TGTGCCAGCAGTTTATCCCACTCCTACGAGCAGTACTTC. This sequence encodes CASSLSHSYEQYF.

This clone was seen once. The chain links TRBV2 to TRBJ1-3, with D tentatively TRBD1 (5 bases). CDR1 is SNHLY and CDR2 is FYNNEI in the germline V gene. Trimming took 8 bases from V and 4 from J, leaving 18 bases between them. The CDR3 is 15 residues long. The CDR3 region has the DNA TGTGCCAGCGGGGGGAAGAAAGTGTCCGGAAACACCATATATTTT. It is translated as CASGGKKVSGNTIYF.

The V call is TRBV5-8, the J call TRBJ1-5; D gene uncertain. CDR3 length: 13 amino acids. V was cut by 5 bases and J by 9 bases, with 15 bases left in between. CDR1 is SGHTS, CDR2 YDEGEE, per germline. Here the CDR3 reads CASSRDKLGPQHF. The DNA for the CDR3 is TGTGCCAGCAGTCGAGACAAGTTAGGGCCCCAGCATTTT.

The rearrangement links TRBV10-3 to TRBJ1-1; D unclear. The CDR3 totals 15 residues. The V gene's germline CDR1 is ENHRY and CDR2 SYGVKD. Trimming cost V 1 base and J 0 bases, with 9 bases left between them. CDR3 sequence: CAISEYGPVNTEAFF. CDR3 nucleotide sequence: TGTGCCATCAGTGAGTATGGGCCGGTGAACACTGAAGCTTTCTTT.

This clone appeared a few times. The chain couples TRBV6-5 to TRBJ1-2; unclear D gene. V was clipped by 2 bases and J by 8 bases, with 15 bases between them. The germline gives CDR1 MNHEY, CDR2 SVGAGI. The CDR3 covers 14 residues. The CDR3 nucleotides read TGTGCCAGCAGTTACGGTACCTCGAGGCGGGGCTACACCTTC. Amino acids: CASSYGTSRRGYTF.

This clone was detected once. The chain recombines TRBV28 with TRBJ1-5; D gene unclear. Trimming took 3 bases from V and 5 from J, leaving 5 bases between them. The CDR3 sequence is 12 residues long. From germline, CDR1 is MDHEN and CDR2 SYDVKM. The CDR3 nucleotides read TGTGCCAGCAGTTTTCCAGATCAGCCCCAGCATTTT. This translates into CASSFPDQPQHF.

This clone was seen a few times. The rearrangement joins TRBV29-1 to TRBJ1-1; weak D call: TRBD1 (5 bases). CDR3 length equals 14 residues. The V end was cut by 7 bases, the J end by 4 bases, with 19 bases between. Per the germline V gene, CDR1 is SQVTM and CDR2 is ANQGSEA. CDR3 region: CSGEGQGSGTEAFF. The CDR3 bases are TGCAGCGGGGAGGGTCAGGGAAGTGGCACTGAAGCTTTCTTT.

CDR3 nucleotide sequence: TGTGCCAGCAGTGGTAGGGGGATAACTGAAGCTTTCTTT. It specifies CASSGRGITEAFF. The rearrangement joins TRBV19 to TRBJ1-1; D is possibly TRBD1 (6 bases). Trimming removed 9 bases from V and 5 bases from J, with 16 bases in between. The V gene's germline CDR1 is LNHDA and CDR2 SQIVND (reference sequence). The CDR3 is 13 amino acids.

The chain combines TRBV7-2 with TRBJ1-4, with a tentative D call TRBD1 (5 bases). The CDR3 covers 16 residues. Trimming cost V 5 bases and J 3 bases, with 16 bases left between them. Looked up from germline, CDR1 is SGHTA and CDR2 is FQGNSA. CDR3 region: CASSLLPGSANEKLFF. CDR3 nucleotide sequence: TGTGCCAGCAGCCTACTGCCAGGGTCGGCTAATGAAAAACTGTTTTTT.

This clone showed up many times. This rearrangement joins TRBV19 to TRBJ2-1, with TRBD2 identical over 10 bases. J gave up 2 bases and V 3 bases, and 1 base lay outside the gene matches. CDR1 and CDR2 (germline): LNHDA, SQIVND (reference sequence). The CDR3 sequence is 15 residues long. CDR3 protein: CASSITSGTYNEQFF. The CDR3 bases are TGTGCCAGTAGTATTACTAGCGGGACCTACAATGAGCAGTTCTTC.

In its sample, this clone was seen a few times. The gene calls are TRBV9 and TRBJ1-5; D perhaps matches TRBD1 (5 bases). This CDR3 is built from 17 residues. Trimming cost V 0 bases and J 0 bases, with 13 bases left between them. Germline V lookup: CDR1 SGDLS, CDR2 YYNGEE. The chain's CDR3 is CASSVEDGHYSNQPQHF. CDR3 nucleotide sequence: TGTGCCAGCAGCGTAGAAGACGGACACTATAGCAATCAGCCCCAGCATTTT.